Below are 13 T cell receptor beta chains sequenced from a single sample in a study of OX40 agonist ivuxolimab in advanced cancers. Sequenced by immunoSEQ multiplex PCR; TCRdb stores in-frame clones only, minus some. The sample comprises about 12,000 clones, approximately 78% of which are singletons, and around 15% rests with the top ten. Source: CD4+ or CD8+ T cells sorted from blood, taken in a trial of the OX40 agonist ivuxolimab. The receptors come from an adult with an advanced solid tumor such as melanoma, head and neck, liver or kidney cancer.

This chain links TRBV9 with TRBJ2-5, with 11 bases aligning to TRBD1. Germline CDR1 SGDLS, CDR2 YYNGEE. The length of the CDR3 is 14 residues. Trimming took 4 bases from V and 5 from J; bases not matched to a gene: 4. Written as DNA, the CDR3 is TGTGCCAGCAGCAACGGACAGGGGGCTGAGACCCAGTACTTC. This gives the protein CASSNGQGAETQYF.

This chain connects TRBV13 to TRBJ2-3, with 9 bases matching TRBD1. The germline CDR1 and CDR2 sequences are PRHDT and FYEKMQ (reference sequence). The V segment lost 5 bases and the J segment 1 base; nucleotides outside the gene matches: 4. The CDR3 runs to 15 residues. The CDR3 reads CASSLRTGGTDTQYF. CDR3 coding DNA: TGTGCCAGCAGCCTCCGGACAGGGGGCACAGATACGCAGTATTTT.

On this clone itself: The same CDR3 also results from other DNA sequences found in this sample. The gene calls are TRBV29-1 and TRBJ2-7; 9 bases map to TRBD2. Losses at the gene ends were 6 bases for V and 7 bases for J; bases not matched to a gene: 13. In germline, CDR1 is SQVTM, CDR2 ANQGSEA. The CDR3 has 14 residues. CDR3 sequence (DNA): TGCAGCGTAACCGGGACTAGCCGAACTACGGAGCAGTACTTC. This gives the protein CSVTGTSRTTEQYF.

This clone has more than one count but fewer than ten. The rearrangement uses TRBV4-1 and TRBJ2-3; D remains unclear. With 6 bases removed from V and 7 bases from J, the gap between germline ends came to 11 bases. The germline gives CDR1 MGHRA, CDR2 YSYEKL. The CDR3 spans 12 residues. The CDR3 loop reads CASRGIENTQYF. The CDR3 DNA sequence: TGCGCCAGCAGGGGGATCGAGAATACGCAGTATTTT.

This chain links TRBV6-5 with TRBJ2-7, with D perhaps assigned TRBD1 or TRBD2 (5 bases each). The CDR3 runs 12 residues. Germline CDR1 is MNHEY and CDR2 is SVGAGI. V lost 7 bases, J lost 1 base, and 8 bases lay in between. CDR3 protein: CASTGTSYEQYF. The CDR3 region has the DNA TGTGCCAGCACTGGGACGTCCTACGAGCAGTACTTC.

CDR3 sequence: CASSRRDEARYEQYF. CDR3 sequence (DNA): TGTGCCAGCTCCCGAAGGGACGAAGCGCGCTACGAGCAGTACTTC. The chain uses TRBV18 and TRBJ2-5; D tentatively reads TRBD1 or TRBD2 (5 bases each). The closer fit of TRBJ2-7 to the DNA end suggests the J call may be wrong. CDR1 is KGHSH and CDR2 is LQKENI in the germline V gene. CDR3 length equals 15 residues.

The CDR3 loop reads CSARTSIGGGDTQYF. The CDR3 coding sequence is TGCAGCGCAAGAACCTCGATTGGGGGTGGAGATACGCAGTATTTT. The gene calls are TRBV29-1 and TRBJ2-3; D may match TRBD1 or TRBD2 (5 bases each). From germline, CDR1 is SQVTM and CDR2 ANQGSEA. The V and J ends lost 7 bases and 5 bases respectively, with 22 bases between them. The CDR3 is 15 amino acids.

Notes on this clone: A much larger clonotype is one base distant, so this may be a read error. This rearrangement joins TRBV5-1 to TRBJ2-1; perhaps TRBD2 as D (5 bases). In germline, CDR1 is SGHRS, CDR2 YFSETQ. V dropped 4 bases and J dropped 12 bases, with 14 bases sitting between them. The CDR3 extends over 12 amino acids. In DNA, the CDR3 is TGCGCCAGCAGCCCACACGGGGATGGGCAGTTCTTC. Amino acid sequence: CASSPHGDGQFF. The variable domain in full, completed from reference TRBV5-1 and TRBJ2-1, reads KAGVTQTPRYLIKTRGQQVTLSCSPISGHRSVSWYQQTPGQGLQFLFEYFSETQRNKGNFPGRFSGRQFSNSRSEMNVSTLELGDSALYLCASSPHGDGQFFGPGTRLTVL.

The chain combines TRBV5-4 with TRBJ2-1; TRBD2 might be the D (6 bases). V was pared by 2 bases and J by 6 bases, with 18 bases between. This CDR3 region has 16 residues. Germline V lookup: CDR1 SGHNT, CDR2 YYREEE (reference sequence). As DNA, the CDR3 is TGTGCCAGCAGCTTATTCGGGACTGACAACCCCAATGAGCAGTTCTTC. Its translation: CASSLFGTDNPNEQFF.

This rearrangement joins TRBV28 to TRBJ2-3; maybe TRBD1 (6 bases). This CDR3 comprises 17 residues. The V gene's germline CDR1 is MDHEN and CDR2 SYDVKM. V lost 3 bases and J lost 0, with 16 bases in between. The CDR3 spells CASSFFGTTTSTDTQYF. Here the CDR3 DNA reads TGTGCCAGCAGTTTCTTCGGGACAACTACTAGCACAGATACGCAGTATTTT. The full variable domain, its missing parts supplied by reference TRBV28 and TRBJ2-3, is DVKVTQSSRYLVKRTGEKVFLECVQDMDHENMFWYRQDPGLGLRLIYFSYDVKMKEKGDIPEGYSVSREKKERFSLILESASTNQTSMYLCASSFFGTTTSTDTQYFGPGTRLTVL.

The chain links TRBV19 to TRBJ2-1; TRBD2 is a possible D gene (6 bases). The CDR3 extends over 12 amino acids. The germline V gene has CDR1 LNHDA and CDR2 SQIVND (reference sequence). Trimming pared 5 bases from V and 5 bases from J, leaving 7 bases between. CDR3 nucleotide sequence: TGTGCCAGTAGTTGGGGGGACAATGAGCAGTTCTTC. This sequence encodes CASSWGDNEQFF.

This rearrangement joins TRBV19 to TRBJ2-7, with D possibly being TRBD2 (6 bases). This CDR3 has 16 amino acids. V lost 1 base to trimming and J lost 6 bases, with 19 bases between them. Germline lookup yields CDR1 LNHDA and CDR2 SQIVND (reference sequence). The CDR3 coding sequence is TGTGCCAGTAGTATAGGGGCGGGGTCCCCTCGGAGCGAGCAGTACTTC. This encodes CASSIGAGSPRSEQYF.

The V gene is TRBV27, the J gene TRBJ2-5, with 9 nucleotides matching TRBD2. The CDR3 has 16 amino acids. Losses at the gene ends were 5 bases for V and 3 bases for J; bases not matched to a gene: 10. Germline CDR1 reads MNHEY; CDR2 reads SMNVEV (reference sequence). Here the CDR3 DNA reads TGTGCCAGCAGTCCCGTTCCCGGACTAGCGAAAGAGACCCAGTACTTC. Translating gives CASSPVPGLAKETQYF.